The present entry profiles one T cell receptor beta chain with its context. Its recognized antigen is unknown. There are no base qualities to consult, and no much larger clone falls within one base. The immunoSEQ Assay, a bias-controlled multiplex PCR, was used to amplify TCRbeta CDR3 regions from genomic DNA. The authors' pipeline ran thus. The number of nucleated cells in each sample was estimated from the amplification of reference gene primers within the assay. Sequence reads were collapsed and filtered to measure the absolute abundance of every unique TCRbeta CDR3 rearrangement. For each sample, productive Simpson clonality was calculated as the square root of Simpson's diversity index across productive rearrangements. TCRdb carries this immuneACCESS record with in-frame sequences only. Its versions omit some clonotypes, under half of them owing to an unresolved V gene in the studies checked, with the rest unexplained. V, J and clone size derive from that table, while D and trimming were established from the DNA sequence. This sample lists fewer than 350,000 clones; 70% to 90% were detected once. The ten largest account for approximately 2% of the sample.

This sample is drawn from a study of blood T cell repertoires in COVID-19 (dated by TCRdb to 2020 to 2022). Describing the broader study: Samples from collaborators originated in the United States, Italy and Spain and spanned both the acute and convalescent phases of COVID-19. The prospective study material was composed of cDNA or gDNA derived from T cells, B-cell-depleted T cells, or PBMCs. Deeply sampled blood TCRbeta repertoires from subjects exposed to, actively infected with, or recovered from COVID-19 were included in the dataset. The repertoires were made available in a free public database intended to serve as a resource for research on the immune response to SARS-CoV-2. The samples were drawn from the first 160 participants of the ongoing ImmuneRACE study and from over a thousand subjects provided by 6 global collaborators. Nearly every sample came with metadata listing a de-identified subject ID, COVID-19 status, age in years and sex. Where available, HLA class I and class II types were taken from metadata supplied by the sample provider and were not determined by assay-based typing.

Inclusive of the bounding cysteine and phenylalanine, the CDR3 is 16 residues long. Only CDR3 DNA is held: 48 bases, read in frame from base 1. The trim is 0 bases for V and 3 bases for J, with a gap of 14 bases between the germline ends. CDR1 and CDR2, looked up from the germline V gene, are MGHRA and YSYEKL. Points the paper makes about the study in general: How much clinical and demographic metadata was included differed by source and by participant, and the metadata was provided uncurated.

Samples from volunteer blood donors who had recovered from COVID-19 were contributed by a second Seattle source. Whole blood was collected in K2EDTA tubes by collaborating institutions according to the institutions' own protocols. For TCRbeta analysis, collaborators shipped samples in one of three forms: frozen whole blood, isolated PBMCs, or DNA extracted from either of those sample types. Sequenced: peripheral blood. This receptor was obtained from a woman younger than 45 who had recovered from COVID-19. The chain employs TRBV4-1 and TRBJ1-1, with the D gene too uncertain to name. The nucleotide sequence is given as TGCGCCAGCAGCCAAGACGGTGGAGGGAGGGACACTGAAGCTTTCTTT. This codes for CASSQDGGGRDTEAFF.